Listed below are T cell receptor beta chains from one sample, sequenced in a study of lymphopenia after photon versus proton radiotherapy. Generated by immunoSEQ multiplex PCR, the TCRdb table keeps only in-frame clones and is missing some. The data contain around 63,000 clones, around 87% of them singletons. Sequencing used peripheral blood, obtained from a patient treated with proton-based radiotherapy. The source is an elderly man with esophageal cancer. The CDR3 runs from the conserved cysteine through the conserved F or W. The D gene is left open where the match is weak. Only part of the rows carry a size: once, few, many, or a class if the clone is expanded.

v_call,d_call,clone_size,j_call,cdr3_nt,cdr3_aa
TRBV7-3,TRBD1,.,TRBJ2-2,TGTGCCAGCAGCTCCACAGGGGGCGGGGAGCTGTTTTTT,CASSSTGGGELFF
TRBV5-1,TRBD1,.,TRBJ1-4,TGCGCCAGCAGCTCCGGACAGGTCGGGAAACTGTTTTTT,CASSSGQVGKLFF
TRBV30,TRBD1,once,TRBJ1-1,TGTGCCTGGCTGGGACAGGGAAGGACTGAAGCTTTCTTT,CAWLGQGRTEAFF
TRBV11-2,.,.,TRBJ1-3,TGTGCCAGCAGCTTACAGGAGGGGTACAACACCATATATTTT,CASSLQEGYNTIYF
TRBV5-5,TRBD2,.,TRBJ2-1,TGTGCCAGCAGCTCGCTAGCGGGGGAATACAATGAGCAGTTCTTC,CASSSLAGEYNEQFF
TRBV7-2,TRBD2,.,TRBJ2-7,TGTGCCAGCAGCATCAGACTAGCGGGATCCTACGAGCAGTACTTC,CASSIRLAGSYEQYF
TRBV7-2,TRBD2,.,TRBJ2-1,TGTGCCAGCAGCCCCCTAGCGGGAGAGCAGAATGAGCAGTTCTTC,CASSPLAGEQNEQFF
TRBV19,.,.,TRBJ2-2,TGTGCCAGTAGTATCAGGACACTAAACACCGGGGAGCTGTTTTTT,CASSIRTLNTGELFF
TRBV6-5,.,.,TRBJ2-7,TGTGCCAGCAGTTACTCGAAAGGGTCGACCTACGAGCAGTACTTC,CASSYSKGSTYEQYF
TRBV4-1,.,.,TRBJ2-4,TGCGCCAGCAGCCAAAAAGGGGGGGACCAGGACAAAAACATTCAGTACTTC,CASSQKGGDQDKNIQYF
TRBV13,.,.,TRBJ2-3,TGTGCCAGCAGCGCCCGCTACCATACGCAGTATTTT,CASSARYHTQYF
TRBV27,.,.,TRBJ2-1,TGTGCCAGCAGTTTATTTCACCGCCCGAGACACTACAATGAGCAGTTCTTC,CASSLFHRPRHYNEQFF
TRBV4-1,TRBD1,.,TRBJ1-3,TGCGCCAGCAGCCCTTATCCCCAGGGGGGGGTTGGAAACACCATATATTTT,CASSPYPQGGVGNTIYF
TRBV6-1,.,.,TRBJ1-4,TGTGCCAGCAGTCCCCCAGGGGCAACTAATGAAAAACTGTTTTTT,CASSPPGATNEKLFF
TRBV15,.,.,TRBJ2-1,TGTGCCACCAGCAGAGATAGTCAGTCCTACAATGAGCAGTTCTTC,CATSRDSQSYNEQFF
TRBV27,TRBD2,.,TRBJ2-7,TGTGCCAGCAGTTTACTAGCGGGGCGCTACGAGCAGTACTTC,CASSLLAGRYEQYF
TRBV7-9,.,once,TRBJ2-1,TGTGCCAGCAGCTTCGTAACCCTCGGCCAGGATGAGCAGTTCTTC,CASSFVTLGQDEQFF
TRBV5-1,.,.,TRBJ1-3,TGCGCCAGCAGCTCCCAGGGGCCGTCTGGAAACACCATATATTTT,CASSSQGPSGNTIYF
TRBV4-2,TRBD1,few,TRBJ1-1,TGTGCCAGCAGCCGTCTACAGGGGGCGAACCAGGTCACTGAAGCTTTCTTT,CASSRLQGANQVTEAFF
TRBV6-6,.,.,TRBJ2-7,TGTGCCAGCAGTATGTTTGGGCGTCAGACCTACGAGCAGTACTTC,CASSMFGRQTYEQYF
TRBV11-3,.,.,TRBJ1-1,TGTGCCAGCAGCTTAGAAGGCCGAACAGGTGAAGCTTTCTTT,CASSLEGRTGEAFF
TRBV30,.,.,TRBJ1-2,TGTGCCTGGAGTGTACAGCCGGAAGTTGGCTACACCTTC,CAWSVQPEVGYTF
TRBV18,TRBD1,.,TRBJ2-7,TGTGCCAGCTCCCTCGGGACAGGGCAAAACTACGAGCAGTACTTC,CASSLGTGQNYEQYF
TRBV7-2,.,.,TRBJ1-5,TGTGCCAGCAGCTTAGTGGAACAGCCCCAGCATTTT,CASSLVEQPQHF